The next 29 T cell receptor beta chains were all read from a single sample in a study of shared clonotypes between healthy human individuals (dated by TCRdb to the early 2020s). Library creation used the immunoSEQ multiplex PCR assay. TCRdb took over this immuneACCESS table, retaining in-frame rearrangements with V and J assigned. Such tables are incomplete; in checked studies, under half of the missing clones stem from an unresolved V gene, and the remainder is unexplained. The sample table contains roughly 500,000 clones; only one count was recorded for about 96% of them. About 0.057% of the sample is taken by the ten largest. Input material: naive CD4+ T cells sorted from blood. Sample cell subset or site, as interpreted from the label and publication: CD45RA+ positively selected. These receptors were collected from a woman aged 25 to 39 in good health.

V usage is TRBV5-1 and J usage is TRBJ2-3; no clear D gene. Per the germline V gene, CDR1 is SGHRS and CDR2 is YFSETQ. CDR3 length: 18 amino acids. V lost 5 bases, J lost 2 bases, and 24 bases lay in between. CDR3 bases: TGCGCCAGCAGTTTAATGGCATACGCAGGCTATAACACAGATACGCAGTATTTT. Protein product: CASSLMAYAGYNTDTQYF.

The rearrangement uses TRBV6-6 and TRBJ2-5, with a weak D call TRBD2 (5 bases). The last part of the DNA fits TRBJ2-7 better; the J call may be wrong. Per the germline V gene, CDR1 is MNHNY and CDR2 is SVGAGI (reference sequence). There are 13 residues in the CDR3. The CDR3 sequence is CASSHRDYYEQYF. The CDR3 bases are TGTGCCAGCAGCCACCGAGACTACTACGAGCAGTACTTC.

The chain carries TRBV11-2 and TRBJ2-7; TRBD2 aligns across 15 bases. The length of the CDR3 is 15 residues. V gave up 5 bases and J gave up 7 bases; unmatched junction bases: 6. The germline CDR1 and CDR2 sequences are SGHAT and FQNNGV. This chain's CDR3 is CASSRTSGRVGEQYF. In DNA, the CDR3 is TGTGCCAGCAGCCGGACTAGCGGGAGGGTTGGAGAGCAGTACTTC.

The CDR3: CASSRGLAGSYEQYF. The CDR3 DNA follows: TGTGCCAGCAGCCGGGGACTAGCGGGCTCCTACGAGCAGTACTTC. The chain combines TRBV7-9 with TRBJ2-7, with TRBD2 matching over 12 bases. The CDR3 sequence is 15 residues long. Germline V gene lookup returns CDR1 SEHNR and CDR2 FQNEAQ (reference sequence). Trimming took 5 bases from V and 0 from J; bases not matched to a gene: 2.

The chain has TRBV19 and TRBJ2-1; 15 bases are a match to TRBD2. Germline lookup yields CDR1 LNHDA and CDR2 SQIVND (reference sequence). J lost 4 bases, V lost 5 bases, and 6 bases had no gene match. CDR3 length: 17 amino acids. The DNA of the CDR3 is TGTGCCAGTAGTCTACGGACTAGCGGGAGGGGATACAATGAGCAGTTCTTC. Protein sequence: CASSLRTSGRGYNEQFF.

The chain joins TRBV7-3 to TRBJ2-2, with 8 bases lining up with TRBD2. With V trimmed by 10 bases and J by 3 bases, 10 bases remained unmatched. CDR3 length equals 15 residues. The germline CDR1 and CDR2 sequences are SGHTA and FQGTGA. The CDR3 is CATPRGGRYTGELFF. Written as DNA, the CDR3 is TGTGCCACGCCACGGGGCGGGAGGTACACCGGGGAGCTGTTTTTT.

This chain uses TRBV7-3 with TRBJ2-6, with a weak D call TRBD1 (6 bases). Germline V gene lookup returns CDR1 SGHTA and CDR2 FQGTGA. The CDR3 length is 13 residues. Trimming pared 4 bases from V and 12 bases from J, leaving 13 bases between. CDR3 in amino acids: CASSSRTDGVLTF. CDR3 coding DNA: TGTGCCAGCAGCTCACGGACAGACGGCGTCCTGACTTTC.

The V gene is TRBV29-1, the J gene TRBJ2-7, with no clear D. The CDR3 loop spans 13 amino acids. The germline V gene has CDR1 SQVTM and CDR2 ANQGSEA. The V and J ends lost 4 bases and 1 base respectively, with 11 bases between them. The DNA for the CDR3 is TGCAGCGTTGCCACACTCGTTTCCTACGAGCAGTACTTC. As protein: CSVATLVSYEQYF.

This rearrangement joins TRBV11-2 to TRBJ2-7, with D possibly TRBD1 on 6 matching bases. This CDR3 is built from 15 residues. The germline V gene encodes CDR1 SGHAT and CDR2 FQNNGV. V was clipped by 0 bases and J by 7 bases, with 16 bases between them. The CDR3 here is CASSLDGTSPKEQYF. CDR3 DNA: TGTGCCAGCAGCTTAGACGGGACAAGTCCTAAAGAGCAGTACTTC.

The rearrangement uses TRBV5-1 and TRBJ1-1; TRBD1 matches 8 bases. Germline CDR1 SGHRS, CDR2 YFSETQ. V lost 5 bases to trimming and J lost 1 base; unmatched junction nucleotides: 7. The CDR3 loop spans 15 amino acids. The CDR3 DNA reads TGCGCCAGCAGTATCGACAGGGGAAAGAACACTGAAGCTTTCTTT. Translated, it gives CASSIDRGKNTEAFF.

The chain has TRBV28 and TRBJ2-7; 10 bases line up with TRBD1. The CDR3 covers 15 residues. V was clipped by 3 bases and J by 3 bases; unmatched bases: 5. The germline V gene encodes CDR1 MDHEN and CDR2 SYDVKM. The CDR3 region is CASSFSGQGLYEQYF. The CDR3 nucleotides read TGTGCCAGCAGTTTCTCGGGACAGGGGCTCTACGAGCAGTACTTC.

The V gene is TRBV19, the J gene TRBJ2-7, with 8 bases identical to TRBD1. Germline CDR1 LNHDA, CDR2 SQIVND (reference sequence). V trimming: 4 bases; J trimming: 2 bases; junction bases outside the gene matches: 4. The CDR3 has 14 amino acids. This CDR3 is CASSRRQGTYEQYF. CDR3 bases: TGTGCCAGTAGTAGACGACAGGGGACCTACGAGCAGTACTTC. The variable domain in full, with the rest retrieved from reference TRBV19 and TRBJ2-7, is DGGITQSPKYLFRKEGQNVTLSCEQNLNHDAMYWYRQDPGQGLRLIYYSQIVNDFQKGDIAEGYSVSREKKESFPLTVTSAQKNPTAFYLCASSRRQGTYEQYFGPGTRLTVT.

This clone was recorded once. The chain links TRBV5-4 to TRBJ2-5; D is perhaps TRBD2 (5 bases). The V gene's germline CDR1 is SGHNT and CDR2 YYREEE (reference sequence). V lost 1 base and J lost 5, with 9 bases in between. The CDR3 length is 13 residues. The CDR3 nucleotides read TGTGCCAGCAGCTTGTTTACGGGGGAGACCCAGTACTTC. As protein: CASSLFTGETQYF.

The genes are TRBV10-3 and TRBJ2-7, with 7 bases identical to TRBD1. J gave up 2 bases and V 10 bases, and 5 bases lay outside the gene matches. The germline CDR1 and CDR2 sequences are ENHRY and SYGVKD. There are 12 residues in the CDR3. CDR3 amino acids: CATGTETYEQYF. CDR3 DNA sequence: TGTGCCACCGGGACAGAGACCTACGAGCAGTACTTC.

The chain couples TRBV10-3 to TRBJ1-2, with D hard to call. The CDR3 covers 14 residues. Germline CDR1 reads ENHRY; CDR2 reads SYGVKD. V was cut by 0 bases and J by 7 bases, with 12 bases left in between. CDR3 bases: TGTGCCATCAGTGAGTCCCCGGATTCGGGTGGCTACACCTTC. This translates into CAISESPDSGGYTF.

The chain joins TRBV28 to TRBJ2-3; TRBD2 matches 11 bases. V lost 3 bases, J lost 1 base, and 12 bases stayed unmatched. Per the germline V gene, CDR1 is MDHEN and CDR2 is SYDVKM. This CDR3 has 19 amino acids. The DNA for the CDR3 is TGTGCCAGCAGTTTTTATACTAGCGGGAGTTATGGGGGCACAGATACGCAGTATTTT. The encoded protein is CASSFYTSGSYGGTDTQYF.

V usage is TRBV7-9 and J usage is TRBJ2-7; tentatively, D is TRBD2 (5 bases). Trimming left V 2 bases short and J 0 bases short, with 11 bases between. The CDR3 has 15 amino acids. The V gene's germline CDR1 is SEHNR and CDR2 FQNEAQ (reference sequence). As DNA, the CDR3 is TGTGCCAGCAGCTTACTTAGCGATATCTCCTACGAGCAGTACTTC. This encodes CASSLLSDISYEQYF.

The chain recombines TRBV5-4 with TRBJ1-1; a possible D gene is TRBD1 (6 bases). Trimming took 4 bases from V and 1 from J, leaving 14 bases between them. The germline CDR1 and CDR2 sequences are SGHNT and YYREEE (reference sequence). The CDR3 has 15 amino acids. CDR3 region: CASSPQGRANTEAFF. CDR3 in DNA: TGTGCCAGCAGCCCCCAGGGGCGGGCGAACACTGAAGCTTTCTTT. The variable domain in full, completed from reference TRBV5-4 and TRBJ1-1, reads ETGVTQSPTHLIKTRGQQVTLRCSSQSGHNTVSWYQQALGQGPQFIFQYYREEENGRGNFPPRFSGLQFPNYSSELNVNALELDDSALYLCASSPQGRANTEAFFGQGTRLTVV.

V and J are TRBV29-1 and TRBJ1-1, with D tentatively TRBD1 (5 bases). V was trimmed by 3 bases and J by 5 bases, leaving 13 bases between them. Germline loops: CDR1 SQVTM, CDR2 ANQGSEA. The length of the CDR3 is 13 residues. The CDR3 loop reads CSVDGDLGTEAFF. The CDR3 nucleotides are TGCAGCGTTGATGGGGACCTTGGGACTGAAGCTTTCTTT. The variable domain in full, with the rest retrieved from reference TRBV29-1 and TRBJ1-1, is SAVISQKPSRDICQRGTSLTIQCQVDSQVTMMFWYRQQPGQSLTLIATANQGSEATYESGFVIDKFPISRPNLTFSTLTVSNMSPEDSSIYLCSVDGDLGTEAFFGQGTRLTVV.

The chain recombines TRBV10-2 with TRBJ1-5; 9 nucleotides agree with TRBD1. The CDR3 spans 16 residues. The V gene end was trimmed by 2 bases and the J gene end by 3 bases; junction bases not matched to a gene: 5. The V gene's germline CDR1 is WSHSY and CDR2 SAAADI. The CDR3 coding sequence is TGCGCCAGCAGTGAGCCCGGGACAGGGAACAATCAGCCCCAGCATTTT. Its protein is CASSEPGTGNNQPQHF.

The V call is TRBV5-1, the J call TRBJ2-3; TRBD2 aligns across 7 bases. V gave up 0 bases and J gave up 0 bases; unmatched junction bases: 4. This CDR3 spans 16 amino acids. Looked up from germline, CDR1 is SGHRS and CDR2 is YFSETQ. Here the CDR3 reads CASSLDPGGSTDTQYF. CDR3 nucleotides: TGCGCCAGCAGCTTGGATCCGGGAGGAAGCACAGATACGCAGTATTTT.

As for this clone: Other DNA sequences in the same sample also yield this CDR3. The V and J genes are TRBV10-3 and TRBJ1-5, with D perhaps matching TRBD1 (6 bases). The germline V and J ends were trimmed by 3 bases and 1 base, with 7 bases remaining between them. The CDR3 runs 14 residues. The germline gives CDR1 ENHRY, CDR2 SYGVKD. The CDR3 region has the DNA TGTGCCATCAGTGATAGGGGGAGCAATCAGCCCCAGCATTTT. This translates into CAISDRGSNQPQHF.

The chain uses TRBV28 and TRBJ2-5; D may be TRBD1 or TRBD2 (6 bases each). Germline-derived CDR1 and CDR2 are MDHEN and SYDVKM. The CDR3 sequence is 16 residues long. The germline V and J ends were trimmed by 3 bases and 5 bases, with 19 bases remaining between them. CDR3 residues: CASSFAPRGVVETQYF. CDR3 bases: TGTGCCAGCAGTTTCGCCCCAAGGGGGGTTGTCGAGACCCAGTACTTC.

The chain recombines TRBV28 with TRBJ1-1; D gene uncertain. The CDR3 sequence is 13 residues long. The germline CDR1 and CDR2 sequences are MDHEN and SYDVKM. V dropped 6 bases and J dropped 4 bases, with 12 bases sitting between them. The CDR3 bases are TGTGCCAGCAGCGACCATATCGGCACTGAAGCTTTCTTT. Residues: CASSDHIGTEAFF.

This chain joins TRBV25-1 and TRBJ2-3; weak D call: TRBD2 (5 bases). Germline V gene sequence: CDR1 MGHDK, CDR2 SYGVNS. V was pared by 4 bases and J by 6 bases, with 11 bases between. The CDR3 length is 13 residues. CDR3 amino acids: CASSARGFDTQYF. CDR3 sequence (DNA): TGTGCCAGCAGTGCGCGAGGGTTTGATACGCAGTATTTT.

The gene calls are TRBV6-1 and TRBJ2-7; 14 bases fit TRBD2. V was clipped by 5 bases and J by 6 bases; unmatched bases: 6. Looked up from germline, CDR1 is MNHNS and CDR2 is SASEGT. The CDR3 has 15 amino acids. The DNA for the CDR3 is TGTGCCAGCAGTTCTGGGACTAGCGGGAGAACCGAGCAGTACTTC. Protein: CASSSGTSGRTEQYF.

The chain couples TRBV5-4 to TRBJ1-1; no clear D. The V gene lost 3 bases and the J gene lost 1 base, with 13 bases spanning the gap. The CDR3 has 15 amino acids. Germline lookup yields CDR1 SGHNT and CDR2 YYREEE (reference sequence). CDR3 protein: CASSSAKDGNTEAFF. Here the CDR3 DNA reads TGTGCCAGCAGCTCGGCGAAAGACGGGAACACTGAAGCTTTCTTT.

The V call is TRBV7-9, the J call TRBJ2-2; a weak D match, TRBD1 (5 bases). In germline, CDR1 is SEHNR, CDR2 FQNEAQ (reference sequence). V lost 5 bases and J 6 bases, leaving 7 bases between the germline ends. The CDR3 is made up of 12 amino acids. The CDR3 loop reads CASSRGAGELFF. CDR3 DNA: TGTGCCAGCAGCAGGGGTGCCGGGGAGCTGTTTTTT. Variable domain in full (rest from reference TRBV7-9 and TRBJ2-2): DTGVSQNPRHKITKRGQNVTFRCDPISEHNRLYWYRQTLGQGPEFLTYFQNEAQLEKSRLLSDRFSAERPKGSFSTLEIQRTEQGDSAMYLCASSRGAGELFFGEGSRLTVL.

V gene TRBV10-3 combines with J gene TRBJ2-1, with D possibly TRBD2 on 6 matching bases. The V and J ends lost 1 base and 7 bases respectively, with 17 bases between them. Germline V gene data show CDR1 as ENHRY and CDR2 as SYGVKD. The CDR3 contains 16 residues. CDR3 sequence reads: CAISEFLGEARNEQFF. The CDR3 nucleotides read TGTGCCATCAGTGAGTTCTTGGGGGAGGCCCGGAATGAGCAGTTCTTC.